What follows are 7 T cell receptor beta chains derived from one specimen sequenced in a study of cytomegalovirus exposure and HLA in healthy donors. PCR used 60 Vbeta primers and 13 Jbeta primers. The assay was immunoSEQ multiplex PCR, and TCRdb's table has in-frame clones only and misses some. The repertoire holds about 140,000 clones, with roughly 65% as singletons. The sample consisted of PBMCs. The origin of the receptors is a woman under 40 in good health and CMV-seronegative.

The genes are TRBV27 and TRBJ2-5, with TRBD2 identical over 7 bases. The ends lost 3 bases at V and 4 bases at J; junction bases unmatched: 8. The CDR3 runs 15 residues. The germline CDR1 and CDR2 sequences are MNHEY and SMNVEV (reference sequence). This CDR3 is CASSFFGPGGETQYF. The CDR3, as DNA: TGTGCCAGCAGTTTCTTTGGGCCGGGGGGAGAGACCCAGTACTTC.

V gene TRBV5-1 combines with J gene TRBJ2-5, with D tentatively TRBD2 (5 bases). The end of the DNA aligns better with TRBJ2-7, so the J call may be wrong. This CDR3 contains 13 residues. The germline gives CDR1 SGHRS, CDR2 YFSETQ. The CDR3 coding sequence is TGCGCCAGCAGCTGGCGGGTCCAGTACGAGCAGTACTTC. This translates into CASSWRVQYEQYF.

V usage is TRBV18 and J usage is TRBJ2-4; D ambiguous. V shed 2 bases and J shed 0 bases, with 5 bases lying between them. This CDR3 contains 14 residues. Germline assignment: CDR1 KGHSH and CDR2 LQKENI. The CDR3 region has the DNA TGTGCCAGCTCACCAGCGGTAGCCAAAAACATTCAGTACTTC. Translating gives CASSPAVAKNIQYF.

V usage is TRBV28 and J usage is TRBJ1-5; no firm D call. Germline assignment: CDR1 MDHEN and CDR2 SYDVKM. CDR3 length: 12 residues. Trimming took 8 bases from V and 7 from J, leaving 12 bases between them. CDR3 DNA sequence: TGTGCCAGCGGACTCAGTCGGCAGCCCCAGCATTTT. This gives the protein CASGLSRQPQHF.

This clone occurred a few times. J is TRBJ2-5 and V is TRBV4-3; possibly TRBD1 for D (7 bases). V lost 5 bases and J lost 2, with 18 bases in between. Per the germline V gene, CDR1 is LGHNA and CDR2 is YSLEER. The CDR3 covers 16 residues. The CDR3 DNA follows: TGCGCCAGCAGCTTGTCCGGGGGCAGGGGGCAAGAGACCCAGTACTTC. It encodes CASSLSGGRGQETQYF.

The CDR3 region is CASRGQANTGELFF. CDR3 nucleotide sequence: TGTGCCTCCAGGGGGCAGGCGAACACCGGGGAGCTGTTTTTT. J is TRBJ2-2 and V is TRBV27; 8 nucleotides align to TRBD1. Trimming removed 11 bases from V and 0 bases from J; junction bases left unmatched: 5. Germline V gene lookup returns CDR1 MNHEY and CDR2 SMNVEV (reference sequence). The CDR3 length is 14 residues.

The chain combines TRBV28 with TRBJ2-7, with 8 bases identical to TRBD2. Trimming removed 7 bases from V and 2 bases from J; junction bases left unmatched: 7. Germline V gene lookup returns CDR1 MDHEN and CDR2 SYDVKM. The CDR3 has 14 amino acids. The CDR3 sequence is CASTDREGTYEQYV. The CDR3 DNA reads TGTGCCAGCACCGATCGGGAGGGGACCTACGAGCAGTACGTC.